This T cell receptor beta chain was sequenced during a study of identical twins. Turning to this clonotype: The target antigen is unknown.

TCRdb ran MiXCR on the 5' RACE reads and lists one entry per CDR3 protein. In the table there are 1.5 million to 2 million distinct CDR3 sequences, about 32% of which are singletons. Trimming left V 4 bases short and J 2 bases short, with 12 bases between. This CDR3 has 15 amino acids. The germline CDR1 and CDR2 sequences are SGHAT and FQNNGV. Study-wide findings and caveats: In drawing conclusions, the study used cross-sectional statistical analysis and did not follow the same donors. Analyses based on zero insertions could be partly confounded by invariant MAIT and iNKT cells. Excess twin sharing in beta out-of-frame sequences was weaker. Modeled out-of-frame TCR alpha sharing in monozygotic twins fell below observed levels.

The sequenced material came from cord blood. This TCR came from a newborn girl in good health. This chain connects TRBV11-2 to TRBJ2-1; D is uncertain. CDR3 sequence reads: CASSSEGFPYNEQFF. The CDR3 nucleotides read TGTGCCAGCAGCTCGGAAGGGTTCCCCTACAATGAGCAGTTCTTC.